These 13 T cell receptor beta chains share one sample of origin, sequenced in a study of T cell responses to AZD1222 COVID-19 vaccine. Sequenced by immunoSEQ multiplex PCR; TCRdb stores in-frame clones only, minus some. The sample comprises some 110,000 clones, about nine tenths of which are singletons, and under 8.5% rests with the top ten. The sample here was peripheral blood, taken 28 days after the second AZD1222 dose. These receptors came from an adult who received the AZD1222 COVID-19 vaccine.

The chain combines TRBV12-3 or TRBV12-4 with TRBJ2-7, with D maybe TRBD1 (5 bases). Trimming took 5 bases from V and 2 from J, leaving 10 bases between them. The CDR3 loop spans 13 amino acids. The CDR3 DNA sequence: TGTGCCAGCAGTACCCGACAGACCTACGAGCAGTACTTC. This codes for CASSTRQTYEQYF.

The chain couples TRBV3-1 (or the pseudogene TRBV3-2) to TRBJ2-7, with D possibly matching TRBD1 (5 bases). The CDR3 length is 13 residues. Per the germline V gene, CDR1 is LGHDT and CDR2 is YNNKEL (reference sequence). The germline V and J ends were trimmed by 3 bases and 5 bases, with 11 bases remaining between them. Here the CDR3 DNA reads TGTGCCAGCAGCCACCAGGGTATCGACGAGCAGTACTTC. It codes for CASSHQGIDEQYF.

The gene calls are TRBV11-2 and TRBJ2-7; either TRBD1 or TRBD2 may fit D (5 bases each). CDR1 is SGHAT, CDR2 FQNNGV, per germline. The CDR3 consists of 13 residues. Trimming pared 3 bases from V and 2 bases from J, leaving 8 bases between. For the CDR3, the DNA is TGTGCCAGCAGCTTGGGACGGACCTACGAGCAGTACTTC. It translates to CASSLGRTYEQYF.

V gene TRBV7-2 combines with J gene TRBJ2-7; a possible D gene is TRBD2 (6 bases). Looked up from germline, CDR1 is SGHTA and CDR2 is FQGNSA. This CDR3 is 15 amino acids long. Trimming cost V 0 bases and J 6 bases, with 15 bases left between them. The CDR3 DNA reads TGTGCCAGCAGCTTAGCGGTTTCCACGCGGGGCGAGCAGTACTTC. Encoded protein: CASSLAVSTRGEQYF. The full variable domain, rest sourced from reference TRBV7-2 and TRBJ2-7, is GAGVSQSPSNKVTEKGKDVELRCDPISGHTALYWYRQSLGQGLEFLIYFQGNSAPDKSGLPSDRFSAERTGGSVSTLTIQRTQQEDSAVYLCASSLAVSTRGEQYFGPGTRLTVT.

The chain joins TRBV29-1 to TRBJ2-5, with a weak D call TRBD2 (6 bases). In germline, CDR1 is SQVTM, CDR2 ANQGSEA. The V and J ends lost 4 bases and 2 bases respectively, with 14 bases between them. The CDR3 covers 14 residues. The CDR3 loop reads CSVADPEGQETQYF. The CDR3, as DNA: TGCAGCGTTGCAGACCCGGAGGGACAAGAGACCCAGTACTTC.

This chain connects TRBV3-1 (or the pseudogene TRBV3-2) to TRBJ1-5; no clear D. The V gene lost 0 bases and the J gene lost 6 bases, with 6 bases spanning the gap. The CDR3 is made up of 13 amino acids. Germline CDR1 and CDR2: LGHDT and YNNKEL (reference sequence). The CDR3 here is CASSQDIIQPQHF. In nucleotides, the CDR3 is TGTGCCAGCAGCCAAGATATCATTCAGCCCCAGCATTTT.

V usage is TRBV7-2 and J usage is TRBJ1-4; no clear D. V lost 1 base and J 2 bases, leaving 8 bases between the germline ends. Looked up from germline, CDR1 is SGHTA and CDR2 is FQGNSA. The CDR3 is made up of 15 amino acids. CDR3 protein: CASSLVGGTNEKLFF. DNA for the CDR3: TGTGCCAGCAGCTTAGTTGGCGGTACTAATGAAAAACTGTTTTTT.

The chain uses TRBV7-3 and TRBJ2-3; the match to TRBD2 covers 9 bases. Germline CDR1 SGHTA, CDR2 FQGTGA. This CDR3 comprises 14 residues. J gave up 2 bases and V 5 bases, and 2 bases lay outside the gene matches. Here the CDR3 reads CASSKGLATDTQYF. CDR3 bases: TGTGCCAGCAGCAAGGGACTAGCCACAGATACGCAGTATTTT.

The chain uses TRBV6-5 and TRBJ2-7; unclear D gene. V lost 6 bases, J lost 2 bases, and 14 bases lay in between. Looked up from germline, CDR1 is MNHEY and CDR2 is SVGAGI. CDR3 length: 14 residues. The CDR3: CASRQTYGPYEQYF. As DNA, the CDR3 is TGTGCCAGCAGGCAAACGTACGGGCCCTACGAGCAGTACTTC.

This sequence joins TRBV18 and TRBJ2-1; TRBD2 agrees at 13 bases. Germline trimming cut 0 bases from V and 7 bases from J; bases unmatched to any gene: 6. Germline CDR1 is KGHSH and CDR2 is LQKENI. The CDR3 loop spans 17 amino acids. The CDR3 loop is CASSPPGGLAGNNEQFF. CDR3 DNA sequence: TGTGCCAGCTCACCACCGGGGGGACTAGCGGGGAATAATGAGCAGTTCTTC.

The genes are TRBV6-1 and TRBJ2-3; a weak D match, TRBD1 (6 bases). V was shortened by 8 bases and J by 7 bases, with 22 bases between the two germline ends. Germline lookup yields CDR1 MNHNS and CDR2 SASEGT. This CDR3 region has 15 residues. The DNA of the CDR3 is TGTGCCAGCCAAGCCACCGCCTGGGGGCGGTATACGCAGTATTTT. Translated, it gives CASQATAWGRYTQYF.

This chain joins TRBV18 and TRBJ1-3; TRBD1 aligns across 10 bases. The CDR3 has 15 residues. J was trimmed by 6 bases and V by 3 bases; bases with no gene match: 5. Germline V gives CDR1 KGHSH, CDR2 LQKENI. CDR3 residues: CASSPRGQGQNTIYF. The CDR3 DNA follows: TGTGCCAGCTCACCGAGGGGACAGGGGCAAAACACCATATATTTT.

This clone was detected once. This rearrangement joins TRBV5-1 to TRBJ2-7; D uncertain. Trimming left V 0 bases short and J 7 bases short, with 8 bases between. Germline lookup yields CDR1 SGHRS and CDR2 YFSETQ. This CDR3 has 12 amino acids. DNA of the CDR3: TGCGCCAGCAGCTTGGACAATCGGGAGCAGTACTTC. Translating gives CASSLDNREQYF.